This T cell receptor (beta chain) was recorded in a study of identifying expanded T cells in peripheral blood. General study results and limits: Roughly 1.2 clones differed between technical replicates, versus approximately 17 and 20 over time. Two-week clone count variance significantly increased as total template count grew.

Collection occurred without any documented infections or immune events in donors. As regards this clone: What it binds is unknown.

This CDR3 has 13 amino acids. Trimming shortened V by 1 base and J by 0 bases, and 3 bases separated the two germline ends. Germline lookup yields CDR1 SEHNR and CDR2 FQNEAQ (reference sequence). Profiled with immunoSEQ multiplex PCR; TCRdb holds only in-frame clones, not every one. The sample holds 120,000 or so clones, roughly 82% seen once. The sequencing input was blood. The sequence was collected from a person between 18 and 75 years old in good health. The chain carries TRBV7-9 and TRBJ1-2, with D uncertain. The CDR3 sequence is CASSLVANYGYTF. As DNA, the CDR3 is TGTGCCAGCAGCTTAGTGGCTAACTATGGCTACACCTTC.